The T cell receptor (beta chain) described here comes from a study of metastatic and nonmetastatic thyroid tumors. Study-wide background: Repertoires from blood and tumor or nodule tissue of malignant and benign thyroid patients were compared.

TCRdb reanalyzed the PCR reads via MiXCR. The data show approximately 90,000 clones, with about 13% seen just once and around 11% held by the top ten. The ends lost 5 bases at V and 9 bases at J; junction bases unmatched: 22. The CDR3 is made up of 17 amino acids. Germline CDR1 is LNHDA and CDR2 is SQIVND (reference sequence). Each patient came to thyroid surgery without any prior treatment (of any kind). The rearrangement links TRBV19 to TRBJ2-7, with 7 bases matching TRBD2. Sequences were obtained from blood. This TCR was recovered from a female donor with papillary thyroid cancer or a benign thyroid nodule (not recorded which). Some clones in this sample may be carry-over from other donors' samples. CDR3 in amino acids: CASSPWGLSGPGNGQYF. The CDR3 nucleotides read TGTGCCAGTAGTCCATGGGGACTATCGGGCCCCGGCAACGGGCAGTACTTC.